The 5 T cell receptor beta chains in this list originate from one sample, sequenced in a study of blood T cell repertoires in COVID-19. Some clones are missing from TCRdb's copy, which holds only in-frame ones; the method was immunoSEQ multiplex PCR. Here the sample spans about 380,000 clones, 88% being singletons. Material for sequencing was PBMCs or T cells enriched from blood (not recorded which). These receptors came from a woman under 30 who had recovered from COVID-19.

V usage is TRBV3-1 (or the pseudogene TRBV3-2) and J usage is TRBJ1-2; 8 bases fit TRBD1. The CDR3 covers 15 residues. Trimming at V came to 4 bases and at J to 0 bases, leaving 4 bases not matched to a gene. The germline gives CDR1 LGHDT, CDR2 YNNKEL (reference sequence). The CDR3: CASSPRQGPNYGYTF. The CDR3 DNA reads as TGTGCCAGCAGCCCCCGACAGGGGCCTAACTATGGCTACACCTTC.

This clone was seen a single time. The chain combines TRBV15 with TRBJ1-2; D is unresolved. Trimming shortened V by 2 bases and J by 0 bases, and 13 bases separated the two germline ends. Looked up from germline, CDR1 is LNHNV and CDR2 is YYDKDF (reference sequence). The CDR3 covers 16 residues. The CDR3 nucleotides are TGTGCCACCAGCAGAAGTAACGGAGCCCCTAACTATGGCTACACCTTC. This gives the protein CATSRSNGAPNYGYTF. The whole variable domain, filled in from reference TRBV15 and TRBJ1-2, reads DAMVIQNPRYQVTQFGKPVTLSCSQTLNHNVMYWYQQKSSQAPKLLFHYYDKDFNNEADTPDNFQSRRPNTSFCFLDIRSPGLGDTAMYLCATSRSNGAPNYGYTFGSGTRLTVV.

This clone has a single count. The chain uses TRBV5-6 and TRBJ1-1; 9 nucleotides match TRBD1. The junction had 6 bases not matched to a gene; V was cut back by 3 bases and J by 6 bases. Looked up from germline, CDR1 is SGHDT and CDR2 is YYEEEE. The CDR3 consists of 14 residues. The CDR3 loop is CASSWGQGESEAFF. For the CDR3, the DNA is TGTGCCAGCAGCTGGGGACAGGGTGAATCTGAAGCTTTCTTT.

J is TRBJ2-1 and V is TRBV18; a weak D match, TRBD2 (5 bases). Germline CDR1 is KGHSH and CDR2 is LQKENI. The CDR3 covers 16 residues. Trimming took off 3 bases at V and 0 bases at J, with 12 bases between the two ends. The CDR3 sequence is CASSPVPSFSYNEQFF. In DNA form, the CDR3 reads TGTGCCAGCTCACCCGTACCTAGCTTCTCCTACAATGAGCAGTTCTTC.

This clone has just one count. The CDR3 loop is CASSVSGTGLGGLYEQYF. The CDR3 nucleotides read TGTGCCAGCAGCGTATCCGGGACAGGACTAGGGGGACTCTACGAGCAGTACTTC. V gene TRBV16 combines with J gene TRBJ2-7; possible D gene TRBD1, 8 bases. The V gene lost 5 bases and the J gene lost 3 bases, with 26 bases spanning the gap. In germline, CDR1 is KGHSY, CDR2 FQNENV. The CDR3 runs 18 residues.